This T cell receptor beta chain was captured in a study of blood T cell repertoires in COVID-19. Background on the study: Spain, Italy and the United States supplied samples that represented acute and convalescent COVID-19.

V was trimmed by 0 bases and J by 2 bases, leaving 14 bases between them. The CDR3 extends over 16 amino acids. Germline CDR1 and CDR2: SGDLS and YYNGEE. Original processing methods: Reference gene primer amplification yielded estimated nucleated cell counts. TCRdb keeps only in-frame clones here, not all; method: immunoSEQ multiplex PCR. From that table come the V and J calls and clone size; the DNA was used to work out D and trimming. The table lists around 100,000 clones, 87% of them singletons. Sequencing used peripheral blood. This chain links TRBV9 with TRBJ1-2; D is unresolved. The sequence came from a man aged 50 to 59 in a cohort sampled during active COVID-19. The CDR3 DNA reads as TGTGCCAGCAGCGTAGACGGGAGAGCGGACAACTATGGCTACACCTTC. Residues: CASSVDGRADNYGYTF.